A single sample gave rise to the 16 T cell receptor beta chains below, sequenced in a study of read filtering for tumor transcriptome and immune sequencing. This library used approximately 370 ng RNA and molecular barcoded adaptors spanning alpha/delta and beta/gamma chains. Each CDR3 protein gets one entry after TCRdb re-called the reads with MiXCR. This table has about 47,000 distinct CDR3 sequences, 9.5% to 15% appearing once. The source material was a population of CD138-negative cells sorted from bone marrow. The receptors shown here come from a donor aged 40 or older with multiple myeloma.

This clonotype was counted many times. The chain joins TRBV28 to TRBJ2-7; tentatively, D is TRBD2 (5 bases). Germline CDR1 reads MDHEN; CDR2 reads SYDVKM. The CDR3 consists of 15 residues. Trimming removed 5 bases from V and 0 bases from J, with 14 bases in between. CDR3 sequence reads: CASSLPGVSSYEQYF. As DNA, the CDR3 is TGTGCCAGCAGTCTACCCGGGGTTAGCTCCTACGAGCAGTACTTC.

This chain connects TRBV7-9 to TRBJ2-3, with D tentatively TRBD2 (6 bases). The V and J ends lost 2 bases and 5 bases respectively, with 11 bases between them. The CDR3 contains 14 residues. The V gene's germline CDR1 is SEHNR and CDR2 FQNEAQ (reference sequence). In nucleotides, the CDR3 is TGTGCCAGCAGCTTAACCGGGAGCGGAGATACGCAGTATTTT. Amino acid sequence: CASSLTGSGDTQYF.

This clonotype was picked up many times. This chain connects TRBV3-1 to TRBJ2-2; no firm D call. V lost 4 bases and J lost 6, with 12 bases in between. Germline V gene lookup returns CDR1 LGHDT and CDR2 YNNKEL (reference sequence). This CDR3 spans 14 amino acids. The CDR3 DNA follows: TGTGCCAGCAGCCCGTTATCCAAACCCGGGGAGCTGTTTTTT. Residues: CASSPLSKPGELFF.

This clonotype has a count of ten or more. The chain employs TRBV7-3 and TRBJ2-2; 7 bases fit TRBD2. V shed 3 bases and J 2 bases; nucleotides not matched to a gene: 9. Germline CDR1 and CDR2: SGHTA and FQGTGA. There are 17 residues in the CDR3. The chain's CDR3 is CASSFQGKRENTGELFF. CDR3 in DNA: TGTGCCAGCAGCTTCCAAGGGAAGCGGGAAAACACCGGGGAGCTGTTTTTT.

A remark on this clonotype: This may be a read error: a much more frequent sequence differs by one nucleotide. Because it lacks the conserved phenylalanine or tryptophan at the end, this CDR3 is likely a read error. The chain has TRBV28 and TRBJ2-7; 7 bases line up with TRBD1. The CDR3 has 14 residues. Germline CDR1 reads MDHEN; CDR2 reads SYDVKM. Trimming cost V 3 bases and J 4 bases; bases outside gene matches: 6. The CDR3 region has the DNA TGTGCCAGCAGTTTCCAGACAGGGAAATACGAGCAGTACTCC. This encodes CASSFQTGKYEQYS.

This clonotype came up many times. The chain combines TRBV6-1 with TRBJ2-7, with D possibly being TRBD1 (6 bases). Germline values: CDR1 MNHNS, CDR2 SASEGT. Trimming cost V 10 bases and J 0 bases, with 19 bases left between them. The CDR3 contains 15 residues. Here the CDR3 DNA reads TGTGCCATATCTCTCGACCCGGACAGCTCCTACGAGCAGTACTTC. Residues: CAISLDPDSSYEQYF.

This clonotype is labeled medium-sized. J is TRBJ2-1 and V is TRBV20-1, with 9 positions matching TRBD2. The V segment lost 5 bases and the J segment 7 bases; nucleotides outside the gene matches: 12. This CDR3 comprises 15 residues. CDR1 DFQATT and CDR2 SNEGSKA come from the germline V gene (reference sequence). CDR3 sequence: CSAPHPAGGRNEQFF. In DNA form, the CDR3 reads TGCAGTGCTCCTCATCCAGCGGGAGGTAGGAATGAGCAGTTCTTC.

This clonotype was counted ten times or more. The rearrangement uses TRBV7-9 and TRBJ2-2; D perhaps matches TRBD2 (5 bases). The V and J ends lost 4 bases and 1 base respectively, with 13 bases between them. CDR1 and CDR2 (germline): SEHNR, FQNEAQ (reference sequence). CDR3 size: 16 residues. CDR3 amino acids: CASSSSGGGNTGELFF. The CDR3 coding sequence is TGTGCCAGCAGCTCCAGCGGCGGCGGGAACACCGGGGAGCTGTTTTTT.

The chain combines TRBV5-1 with TRBJ2-2, with 7 bases lining up with TRBD1. V lost 6 bases to trimming and J lost 4 bases; unmatched junction nucleotides: 18. Looked up from germline, CDR1 is SGHRS and CDR2 is YFSETQ. The CDR3 is 18 amino acids. DNA for the CDR3: TGCGCCAGCACCCCCCTGGCCCCCGCAGGGGGTTTCACCGGGGAGCTGTTTTTT. This encodes CASTPLAPAGGFTGELFF. Using reference TRBV5-1 and TRBJ2-2 for the parts outside the CDR3, the full variable domain is KAGVTQTPRYLIKTRGQQVTLSCSPISGHRSVSWYQQTPGQGLQFLFEYFSETQRNKGNFPGRFSGRQFSNSRSEMNVSTLELGDSALYLCASTPLAPAGGFTGELFFGEGSRLTVL.

This clonotype was detected many times. V gene TRBV7-9 combines with J gene TRBJ2-7; the D is unclear. Germline CDR1 reads SEHNR; CDR2 reads FQNEAQ (reference sequence). The CDR3 spans 14 residues. Trimming removed 5 bases at V and 4 bases at J, with 15 bases between. The CDR3 nucleotides read TGTGCCAGCAGCGACCGACGTGGACGATACGAGCAGTACTTC. Encoded protein: CASSDRRGRYEQYF.

This clonotype was detected many times. The chain combines TRBV20-1 with TRBJ2-7; 14 bases map to TRBD2. The germline CDR1 and CDR2 sequences are DFQATT and SNEGSKA (reference sequence). The CDR3 extends over 16 amino acids. Germline trimming cut 2 bases from V and 5 bases from J; bases unmatched to any gene: 8. In nucleotides, the CDR3 is TGCAGTGCTAGATCCGGGACTAGCGGGAGTAACGACGAGCAGTACTTC. This encodes CSARSGTSGSNDEQYF.

This clonotype has at least ten counts. V gene TRBV12-3 or TRBV12-4 combines with J gene TRBJ2-1, with TRBD2 matching over 11 bases. The CDR3 is made up of 17 amino acids. With 5 bases clipped from V and 8 bases from J, the junction kept 14 bases outside the gene matches. DNA for the CDR3: TGTGCCAGCAGTCAGCCCCCCACTAGCGGGAGTAGCTATGAGCAGTTCTTC. Its protein is CASSQPPTSGSSYEQFF.

This clonotype was seen repeatedly, ten times or more. The chain couples TRBV6-1 to TRBJ2-6, with D hard to call. Germline CDR1 MNHNS, CDR2 SASEGT. This CDR3 is 14 amino acids long. Trimming cost V 5 bases and J 0 bases, with 5 bases left between them. The CDR3 nucleotides are TGTGCCAGCAGTTCAGTCTCTGGGGCCAACGTCCTGACTTTC. This codes for CASSSVSGANVLTF.

There are a few counts of this clonotype. This CDR3 is missing its conserved last phenylalanine or tryptophan, likely due to a read error. The chain carries TRBV28 and TRBJ2-6; D possibly uses TRBD1 or TRBD2 (5 bases each). Germline lookup yields CDR1 MDHEN and CDR2 SYDVKM. Trimming cost V 3 bases and J 4 bases, with 22 bases left between them. The CDR3 is 19 residues long. The CDR3 is CASSFWVGDPKGGANVLTS. The CDR3 coding sequence is TGTGCCAGCAGTTTCTGGGTTGGGGACCCTAAGGGGGGGGCCAACGTCCTGACTTCC.

This clonotype appeared a few times. J is TRBJ2-5 and V is TRBV9, with 9 bases that match TRBD1. This CDR3 has 17 amino acids. The V and J ends lost 0 bases and 5 bases, in that order; junction bases with no gene match: 11. Germline loops: CDR1 SGDLS, CDR2 YYNGEE. As DNA, the CDR3 is TGTGCCAGCAGCGTAGGGGGAGGACAGGGGATCACGGAGACCCAGTACTTC. Translation gives CASSVGGGQGITETQYF.

The table lists this clonotype with many counts. The V call is TRBV29-1, the J call TRBJ2-7, with D possibly matching TRBD1 (6 bases). V was trimmed by 4 bases and J by 0 bases, leaving 10 bases between them. The V gene's germline CDR1 is SQVTM and CDR2 ANQGSEA. This CDR3 spans 13 amino acids. CDR3 sequence (DNA): TGCAGCGTTGCCGGGACATACTCCTACGAGCAGTACTTC. Translated: CSVAGTYSYEQYF.